This TCR beta chain stems from a study of shared clonotypes between healthy human individuals. Naivety among CD8 cells was defined by CD45RO negativity and positive CCR7 selection, thereby excluding terminally differentiated effector memory CD45RA+ cells. The germline gives CDR1 SEHNR, CDR2 FQNEAQ (reference sequence). Losses at the gene ends were 3 bases for V and 6 bases for J; bases not matched to a gene: 17. The CDR3 contains 18 residues. Splitting of each subset's genomic DNA was done evenly across several immunoSEQ plates. Sequencing used immunoSEQ multiplex PCR; TCRdb keeps in-frame clones, though not all of them. The sample has about 820,000 clones; over 90% are singletons.

The sequence derives from a man younger than 45 in good health. The sample consisted of naive CD8+ T cells sorted from blood. The chain uses TRBV7-9 and TRBJ2-7, with TRBD1 matching over 10 bases. CDR3 region: CASSFSSRTGGDEAEQYF. The DNA for the CDR3 is TGTGCCAGCAGCTTTTCTTCTAGGACAGGGGGGGATGAGGCCGAGCAGTACTTC.